This T cell receptor beta chain derives from a study of blood T cells in healthy people across ages. The amount of total RNA extracted per sample was at least 5.5 micrograms. A remark on this clonotype: The antigen is undetermined.

Primers used in a second PCR of roughly 7 to 11 cycles were a sample-barcoded 5' primer and a J-beta primer mix. TCRdb independently ran MiXCR on the 5' RACE reads; one entry per CDR3 protein. This sample has more than 1.4 million distinct CDR3 sequences, with approximately 40% found just once. Study observations and caveats: In the absence of known donor CMV status, changes in expanded clonotypes were possibly confounded. With age, beta diversity per million T cells declined roughly linearly, significantly by roughly 40.

CDR1 and CDR2 (germline): ENHRY, SYGVKD. Germline trimming cut 6 bases from V and 7 bases from J; bases unmatched to any gene: 2. This CDR3 has 14 amino acids. The J gene is TRBJ1-6, the V gene TRBV10-3, with 11 bases fitting TRBD1. The TCR comes from a woman younger than 30 in good health. The specimen sequenced was blood. The CDR3 region has the DNA TGTGCCATCAGAGGACAGGGGGCGAATTCACCCCTCCACTTT. It specifies CAIRGQGANSPLHF.